What follows are 32 T cell receptor beta chains derived from one specimen sequenced in a study of CD8+CD57+ T cells in acquired aplastic anemia (dated by TCRdb to 2016 to 2019). The reads were generated on an Illumina HiSeq 2000. TCR beta VDJ combination and CDR3 sequence profiling used genomic DNA as the template. The raw public data were reprocessed by TCRdb itself: fastp quality trimming at Q25, MiXCR clonotype calling, in-frame beta chains only. Every distinct CDR3 protein forms one entry, paired with its most common genes and DNA. In this sample the table shows some 150,000 distinct CDR3 sequences, 70% to 75% of which occur a single time. The top ten constitute approximately 50% of the sample. Expansion of CD8+CD57+ cells had been shown by flow cytometry in the patients chosen for sequencing. The sequenced material came from sorted CD4+, CD8+, or CD8+CD57+ T cells (not recorded which) from PBMCs. The receptors come from a human donor with aplastic anemia.

This chain's CDR3 is CSARPVTGTGETQYF. In DNA, the CDR3 is TGCAGTGCTAGACCCGTTACAGGGACCGGGGAGACCCAGTACTTC. The gene calls are TRBV20-1 and TRBJ2-5; perhaps TRBD1 as D (6 bases). V lost 2 bases to trimming and J lost 5 bases, with 18 bases between them. This CDR3 spans 15 amino acids. CDR1 is DFQATT and CDR2 is SNEGSKA in the germline V gene (reference sequence).

The V and J genes are TRBV5-6 and TRBJ2-1, with a weak D call TRBD2 (6 bases). The CDR3 spans 16 residues. V lost 3 bases, J lost 0 bases, and 13 bases lay in between. Germline V gene lookup returns CDR1 SGHDT and CDR2 YYEEEE. CDR3 DNA: TGTGCCAGCAGCTCCGGGAGATGGGCCTCCTACAATGAGCAGTTCTTC. It translates to CASSSGRWASYNEQFF.

This sequence joins TRBV10-3 and TRBJ2-1; D gene unclear. In germline, CDR1 is ENHRY, CDR2 SYGVKD. The CDR3 has 14 residues. The V gene lost 0 bases and the J gene lost 7 bases, with 10 bases spanning the gap. CDR3 bases: TGTGCCATCAGTGAGTCGATCTTGAGGAATGAGCAGTTCTTC. It specifies CAISESILRNEQFF.

The sample holds a few counts of this clonotype. The gene calls are TRBV5-1 and TRBJ2-3, with 9 bases matching TRBD1. V lost 1 base and J lost 3; bases outside the gene matches: 3. This CDR3 has 15 residues. Germline V lookup: CDR1 SGHRS, CDR2 YFSETQ. DNA for the CDR3: TGCGCCAGCAGCTTGCGAGGACAGGGGACAGATACGCAGTATTTT. Its translation: CASSLRGQGTDTQYF.

This rearrangement joins TRBV15 to TRBJ1-4; tentatively, D is TRBD1 (5 bases). The length of the CDR3 is 14 residues. Looked up from germline, CDR1 is LNHNV and CDR2 is YYDKDF (reference sequence). Trimming took off 4 bases at V and 8 bases at J, with 14 bases between the two ends. CDR3 nucleotide sequence: TGTGCCACCAGCACTGGGACCGAGGGGGAAAAACTGTTTTTT. It is translated as CATSTGTEGEKLFF. Using reference TRBV15 and TRBJ1-4 for the parts outside the CDR3, the full variable domain is DAMVIQNPRYQVTQFGKPVTLSCSQTLNHNVMYWYQQKSSQAPKLLFHYYDKDFNNEADTPDNFQSRRPNTSFCFLDIRSPGLGDTAMYLCATSTGTEGEKLFFGSGTQLSVL.

The DNA of the CDR3 is TGCAGTGCTTGGGGGAATGGCTACACCTTC. This encodes CSAWGNGYTF. This rearrangement joins TRBV20-1 to TRBJ1-2, with a weak D call TRBD1 (5 bases). Germline CDR1 DFQATT, CDR2 SNEGSKA (reference sequence). This CDR3 region has 10 residues. Trimming removed 5 bases at V and 6 bases at J, with 7 bases between.

The genes are TRBV7-2 and TRBJ2-3, with D possibly being TRBD1 or TRBD2 (5 bases each). CDR1 and CDR2 from the germline V gene are SGHTA and FQGNSA. The V end was cut by 1 base, the J end by 2 bases, with 10 bases between. The length of the CDR3 is 15 residues. The CDR3 DNA reads as TGTGCCAGCAGCTTAGTGGGGGACCACACAGATACGCAGTATTTT. It translates to CASSLVGDHTDTQYF.

The chain links TRBV5-5 to TRBJ2-7; D is perhaps TRBD2 (5 bases). Trimming removed 0 bases at V and 2 bases at J, with 9 bases between. This CDR3 contains 14 residues. Per the germline V gene, CDR1 is SGHKS and CDR2 is YYEKEE (reference sequence). The CDR3 loop reads CASSLVRGTYEQYF. The CDR3 DNA reads TGTGCCAGCAGCTTGGTCCGGGGTACCTACGAGCAGTACTTC.

A single count supports this clonotype. J is TRBJ1-1 and V is TRBV2; tentative D call: TRBD1 (5 bases). CDR3 length equals 12 residues. V lost 6 bases to trimming and J lost 7 bases, with 12 bases between them. Germline values: CDR1 SNHLY, CDR2 FYNNEI. The CDR3 DNA follows: TGTGCCAGCAGGGAACCGGGACTTGAAGCTTTCTTT. Its translation is CASREPGLEAFF.

In the case of this clonotype: Compared with germline, one end of the junction differs, possibly owing to a read error. The CDR3 loop is CSAREMNTEAFF. In DNA form, the CDR3 reads TGCAGTGCTAGAGAGATGAACACTGAAGCCTTCTTT. The rearrangement joins TRBV20-1 to TRBJ1-1; no clear D gene. Germline V CDR1 and CDR2: DFQATT, SNEGSKA (reference sequence). The CDR3 contains 12 residues.

The chain links TRBV7-2 to TRBJ2-4, with 8 bases lining up with TRBD1. The DNA matches TRBJ2-7 better at its end, which makes the J call doubtful. The V gene's germline CDR1 is SGHTA and CDR2 FQGNSA. This CDR3 contains 14 residues. As DNA, the CDR3 is TGTGCCAGCAGCCGAGCAGGGGGCCGGTACGAGCAGTACTTC. Its translation: CASSRAGGRYEQYF.

The J gene is TRBJ2-5, the V gene TRBV20-1; D assignment may be TRBD1 or TRBD2 (5 bases each). V lost 4 bases to trimming and J lost 4 bases, with 22 bases between them. This CDR3 comprises 16 residues. Germline CDR1 is DFQATT and CDR2 is SNEGSKA (reference sequence). CDR3 amino acids: CSATLSEGLGTETQYF. CDR3 bases: TGCAGTGCTACCTTATCAGAGGGGCTAGGGACAGAGACCCAGTACTTC.

V and J are TRBV7-2 and TRBJ2-2; D not certain. CDR1 is SGHTA and CDR2 is FQGNSA in the germline V gene. With 3 bases removed from V and 4 bases from J, the gap between germline ends came to 6 bases. This CDR3 region has 13 residues. CDR3: CASSLERTGELFF. CDR3 sequence (DNA): TGTGCCAGCAGCTTGGAACGCACCGGGGAGCTGTTTTTT.

V is TRBV12-3 or TRBV12-4 and J is TRBJ2-7; D is unresolved. V shed 5 bases and J shed 0 bases, with 14 bases lying between them. The CDR3 is 15 residues long. The CDR3 region is CASSRPWDSSYEQYF. The CDR3 DNA reads TGTGCCAGCAGTCGGCCCTGGGATAGCTCCTACGAGCAGTACTTC.

The CDR3 here is CSVVHGQGRAEAFF. The CDR3 nucleotides are TGCAGCGTTGTCCACGGACAGGGTCGGGCTGAAGCTTTCTTT. The chain is built from TRBV29-1 and TRBJ1-1; 8 bases are shared with TRBD1. The CDR3 is made up of 14 amino acids. J lost 6 bases, V lost 4 bases, and 10 bases had no gene match. Germline-derived CDR1 and CDR2 are SQVTM and ANQGSEA.

The rearrangement links TRBV20-1 to TRBJ2-3; a weak D match, TRBD2 (5 bases). Germline-derived CDR1 and CDR2 are DFQATT and SNEGSKA (reference sequence). Trimming took off 5 bases at V and 0 bases at J, with 18 bases between the two ends. The CDR3 contains 16 residues. This CDR3 is CSAQPEVRASTDTQYF. In DNA form, the CDR3 reads TGCAGTGCTCAGCCCGAGGTGAGGGCCAGCACAGATACGCAGTATTTT.

The V gene is TRBV24-1, the J gene TRBJ1-1, with D possibly being TRBD1 (5 bases). The CDR3 sequence is 16 residues long. The V gene lost 3 bases and the J gene lost 1 base, with 14 bases spanning the gap. The germline V gene encodes CDR1 KGHDR and CDR2 SFDVKD. The CDR3 is CATSDPNRRGNTEAFF. The CDR3 DNA reads as TGTGCCACCAGTGATCCCAACAGGCGGGGGAACACTGAAGCTTTCTTT.

The rearrangement joins TRBV20-1 to TRBJ1-5; tentatively, D is TRBD1 (6 bases). The V gene lost 5 bases and the J gene lost 2 bases, with 13 bases spanning the gap. The CDR3 covers 14 residues. Germline CDR1 and CDR2: DFQATT and SNEGSKA (reference sequence). The CDR3 loop is CSAGGQFGNQPQHF. The CDR3 DNA is TGCAGTGCTGGTGGACAGTTTGGCAATCAGCCCCAGCATTTT.

About this clonotype: A read error may explain this, as a much larger clone is one base away. V is TRBV28 and J is TRBJ2-7; no reliable D call. The CDR3 sequence is 16 residues long. Germline assignment: CDR1 MDHEN and CDR2 SYDVKM. The CDR3: CASSSLLQLHSYEQCF. The CDR3 DNA reads TGTGCCAGCAGTTCCCTACTGCAGTTACACTCCTACGAGCAGTGCTTC.

The table lists this clonotype with a count of one. This chain connects TRBV5-1 to TRBJ2-3; D not certain. CDR3 length equals 14 residues. Germline V gives CDR1 SGHRS, CDR2 YFSETQ. Trimming took 7 bases from V and 1 from J, leaving 13 bases between them. CDR3 sequence reads: CASLQSVRTDTQYF. The CDR3 bases are TGCGCCAGCCTTCAGTCGGTCCGCACAGATACGCAGTATTTT.

This chain links TRBV10-3 with TRBJ2-3, with TRBD2 identical over 7 bases. After removal of 0 bases from V and 2 bases from J, the junction contained 8 bases not matched to a gene. This CDR3 contains 17 residues. Germline V gene sequence: CDR1 ENHRY, CDR2 SYGVKD. The CDR3 is CAISESPAGPDTDTQYF. The CDR3 DNA follows: TGTGCCATCAGTGAGTCACCAGCGGGGCCAGACACAGATACGCAGTATTTT.

The CDR3 bases are TGCGCCAGCAGCTTCGGACTAGCGGGGGGGCGGTACCTCTACGAGCAGTACTTC. It translates to CASSFGLAGGRYLYEQYF. The rearrangement joins TRBV10-1 to TRBJ2-7; 15 nucleotides match TRBD2. CDR1 is WNHNN, CDR2 SYGVQD, per germline (reference sequence). Losses at the gene ends were 6 bases for V and 3 bases for J; bases not matched to a gene: 12. The CDR3 sequence is 18 residues long.

The genes are TRBV19 and TRBJ2-1; D call uncertain. The germline CDR1 and CDR2 sequences are LNHDA and SQIVND (reference sequence). The V and J ends lost 7 bases and 2 bases respectively, with 9 bases between them. The CDR3 extends over 13 amino acids. This CDR3 is CASNQDPYNEQFF. The CDR3 DNA reads TGTGCCAGTAATCAGGACCCCTACAATGAGCAGTTCTTC.

This chain connects TRBV29-1 to TRBJ2-3; D is uncertain. CDR3 length: 14 residues. Trimming pared 2 bases from V and 0 bases from J, leaving 9 bases between. Per germline, CDR1 SQVTM and CDR2 ANQGSEA. Here the CDR3 reads CSVEPGTSTDTQYF. CDR3 DNA sequence: TGCAGCGTTGAACCCGGTACTAGCACAGATACGCAGTATTTT.

The chain combines TRBV7-8 with TRBJ2-7; 7 bases map to TRBD1. The CDR3 loop spans 15 amino acids. Germline CDR1 is SGHVS and CDR2 is FQNEAQ. Losses at the gene ends were 5 bases for V and 3 bases for J; bases not matched to a gene: 10. The CDR3 DNA reads TGTGCCAGCAGCCTGTGGTCCCGGGACAGCTACGAGCAGTACTTC. Protein: CASSLWSRDSYEQYF.

On this clonotype itself: A read error may account for a junction end that differs from germline. V usage is TRBV7-2 and J usage is TRBJ2-1, with 10 bases fitting TRBD2. The length of the CDR3 is 16 residues. Germline assignment: CDR1 SGHTA and CDR2 FQGNSA. CDR3 coding DNA: TGTGCCAGCAGCTGGGCGAGCGGGGGGGTATACAATGAGCAGCTCTTC. It specifies CASSWASGGVYNEQLF.

This chain joins TRBV7-3 and TRBJ2-2; D gene uncertain. Trimming took 7 bases from V and 2 from J, leaving 8 bases between them. Germline CDR1 SGHTA, CDR2 FQGTGA. The CDR3 has 13 residues. The CDR3 spells CASKTRNTGELFF. Written as DNA, the CDR3 is TGTGCCAGCAAGACACGTAACACCGGGGAGCTGTTTTTT. Complete variable domain (other parts from reference TRBV7-3 and TRBJ2-2): GAGVSQTPSNKVTEKGKYVELRCDPISGHTALYWYRQSLGQGPEFLIYFQGTGAADDSGLPNDRFFAVRPEGSVSTLKIQRTERGDSAVYLCASKTRNTGELFFGEGSRLTVL.

This clonotype has at least ten counts. The J gene is TRBJ2-7, the V gene TRBV6-1; 9 positions agree with TRBD2. V lost 1 base and J lost 5; bases outside the gene matches: 9. Per the germline V gene, CDR1 is MNHNS and CDR2 is SASEGT. CDR3 length: 16 residues. CDR3 nucleotide sequence: TGTGCCAGCAGTGAAGATGGCGGTAGCGGGAGCGACGAGCAGTACTTC. Protein product: CASSEDGGSGSDEQYF.

This clonotype was observed a single time. V and J are TRBV7-3 and TRBJ1-1; D uncertain. The CDR3 is 16 residues long. V was shortened by 5 bases and J by 1 base, with 17 bases between the two germline ends. The germline CDR1 and CDR2 sequences are SGHTA and FQGTGA. CDR3 region: CASSNPGKGANTEAFF. DNA of the CDR3: TGTGCCAGCAGCAACCCCGGGAAGGGAGCGAACACTGAAGCTTTCTTT.

The genes are TRBV7-3 and TRBJ1-5; D gene unclear. V lost 6 bases and J lost 0, with 12 bases in between. Looked up from germline, CDR1 is SGHTA and CDR2 is FQGTGA. This CDR3 region has 15 residues. The CDR3, as DNA: TGTGCCAGCAGTGAACGGTATTATAGCAATCAGCCCCAGCATTTT. It encodes CASSERYYSNQPQHF.

This clonotype was seen once. This chain links TRBV10-3 with TRBJ2-7, with TRBD1 matching over 9 bases. This CDR3 comprises 15 residues. V shed 6 bases, J shed 4 bases, and the junction held 10 bases outside the gene matches. Per the germline V gene, CDR1 is ENHRY and CDR2 is SYGVKD. The CDR3 DNA reads as TGTGCCATCAGCAACGGACAGGGGCTCTTTTACGAGCAGTACTTC. This sequence encodes CAISNGQGLFYEQYF.

The V call is TRBV20-1, the J call TRBJ2-2; 9 bases agree with TRBD2. V was clipped by 0 bases and J by 7 bases; unmatched bases: 9. Germline-derived CDR1 and CDR2 are DFQATT and SNEGSKA (reference sequence). This CDR3 contains 16 residues. DNA of the CDR3: TGCAGTGCTAGAGATGTAATAGCGGGGGACGGCGGGGAGCTGTTTTTT. Its protein is CSARDVIAGDGGELFF.